The T cell receptor (beta chain) described here comes from a study of T cells in localized non-small cell lung cancer. General observations from the study: Sequencing covered just one tumor region, so heterogeneity cannot be ruled out. Higher blood T cell density went with longer overall survival.

On this clone itself: Antigen specificity is unknown.

Sequenced by immunoSEQ multiplex PCR; TCRdb stores in-frame clones only, minus some. The sample shows about 1,500 clones, approximately 37% of them seen only once. This TCR was recovered from a female donor aged 60 or older with stage I lung adenocarcinoma. The sample here was lung tumor tissue, taken before any cancer treatment.

The DNA for the CDR3 is TGTGCTAGTGGTTTGGGGCAGGAAGCTTTCTTT. As protein: CASGLGQEAFF. This rearrangement joins TRBV12-5 to TRBJ1-1, with unresolved D. Germline V lookup: CDR1 LGHNT, CDR2 FRNRAP. V lost 1 base and J 8 bases, leaving 5 bases between the germline ends. The CDR3 spans 11 residues. The variable domain in full, with the rest retrieved from reference TRBV12-5 and TRBJ1-1, is DARVTQTPRHKVTEMGQEVTMRCQPILGHNTVFWYRQTMMQGLELLAYFRNRAPLDDSGMPKDRFSAEMPDATLATLKIQPSEPRDSAVYFCASGLGQEAFFGQGTRLTVV.